The following is a TCR beta chain sequence with its context. Its antigen remains unidentified. This CDR3 is 15 amino acids long. Looked up from germline, CDR1 is MNHEY and CDR2 is SVGAGI. The V and J ends lost 7 bases and 1 base, in that order; junction bases with no gene match: 6. This record comes from a study of cytomegalovirus exposure and HLA in healthy donors. Study-wide findings and caveats: Diagnosis of cytomegalovirus status made by the classifier reportedly showed high specificity and sensitivity. HLA restriction was apparent for most CMV-associated TCR beta chains in a later analysis. Later analysis showed TCR association rates varying by HLA locus, highest for DRB1 and lowest for HLA-C. What a later analysis reportedly showed was that an Asian-associated ancestry cluster had fewer N-insertions than the approximately 700-donor mean.

Amplification used 60 Vbeta primers and 13 Jbeta primers. TCRdb's copy holds only in-frame clones and misses some; the assay was immunoSEQ multiplex PCR. The data show around 200,000 clones, with roughly 80% seen just once and 15% to 19% held by the top ten. The specimen sequenced was PBMCs. J is TRBJ2-2 and V is TRBV6-5, with TRBD1 matching 7 bases. The clonotype originates from a man aged 35 to 55 in good health and CMV-seronegative. In DNA, the CDR3 is TGTGCCAGCAAGAGGGACAGTATGAACACCGGGGAGCTGTTTTTT. Translated: CASKRDSMNTGELFF.